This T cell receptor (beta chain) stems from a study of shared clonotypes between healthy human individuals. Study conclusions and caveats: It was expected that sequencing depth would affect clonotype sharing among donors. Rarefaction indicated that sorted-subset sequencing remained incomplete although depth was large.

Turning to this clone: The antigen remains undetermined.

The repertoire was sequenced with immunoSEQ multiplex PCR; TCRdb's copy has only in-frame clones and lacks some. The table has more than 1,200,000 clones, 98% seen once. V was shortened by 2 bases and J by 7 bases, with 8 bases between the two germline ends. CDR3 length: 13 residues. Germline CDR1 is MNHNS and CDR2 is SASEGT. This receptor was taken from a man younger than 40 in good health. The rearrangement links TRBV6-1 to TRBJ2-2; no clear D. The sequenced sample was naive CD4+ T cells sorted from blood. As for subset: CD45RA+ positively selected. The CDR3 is CASSEPLGGELFF. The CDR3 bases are TGTGCCAGCAGTGAACCGCTAGGCGGGGAGCTGTTTTTT.